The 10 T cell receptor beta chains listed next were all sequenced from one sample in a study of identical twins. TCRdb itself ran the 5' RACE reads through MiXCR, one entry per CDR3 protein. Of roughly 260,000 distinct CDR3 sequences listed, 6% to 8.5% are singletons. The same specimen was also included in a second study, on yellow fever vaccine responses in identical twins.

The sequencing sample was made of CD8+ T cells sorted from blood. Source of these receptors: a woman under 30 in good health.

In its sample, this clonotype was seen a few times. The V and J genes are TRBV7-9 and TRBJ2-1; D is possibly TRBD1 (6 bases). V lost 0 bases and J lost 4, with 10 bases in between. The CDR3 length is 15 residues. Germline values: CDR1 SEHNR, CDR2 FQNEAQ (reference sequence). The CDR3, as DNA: TGTGCCAGCAGCTTAGCGGGGGCAATTTACAATGAGCAGTTCTTC. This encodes CASSLAGAIYNEQFF.

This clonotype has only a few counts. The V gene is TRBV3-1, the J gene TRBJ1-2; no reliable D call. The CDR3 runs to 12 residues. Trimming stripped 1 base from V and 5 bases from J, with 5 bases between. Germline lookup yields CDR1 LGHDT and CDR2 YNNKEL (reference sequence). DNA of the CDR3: TGTGCCAGCAGCCAAGGACTATATGGCTACACCTTC. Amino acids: CASSQGLYGYTF. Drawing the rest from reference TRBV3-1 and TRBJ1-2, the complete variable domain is DTAVSQTPKYLVTQMGNDKSIKCEQNLGHDTMYWYKQDSKKFLKIMFSYNNKELIINETVPNRFSPKSPDKAHLNLHINSLELGDSAVYFCASSQGLYGYTFGSGTRLTVV.

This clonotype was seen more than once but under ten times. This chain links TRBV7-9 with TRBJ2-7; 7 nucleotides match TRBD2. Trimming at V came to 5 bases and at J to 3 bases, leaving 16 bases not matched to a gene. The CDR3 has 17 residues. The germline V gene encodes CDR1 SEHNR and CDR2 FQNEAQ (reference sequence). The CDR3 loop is CASSPPGEGSPHYEQYV. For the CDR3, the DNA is TGTGCCAGCAGCCCCCCCGGGGAGGGCTCCCCACACTACGAGCAGTACGTC.

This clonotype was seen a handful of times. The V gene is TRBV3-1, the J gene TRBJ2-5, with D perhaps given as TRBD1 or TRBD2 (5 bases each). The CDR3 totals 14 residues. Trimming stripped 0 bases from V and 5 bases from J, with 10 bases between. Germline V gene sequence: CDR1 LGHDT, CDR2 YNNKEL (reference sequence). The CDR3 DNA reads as TGTGCCAGCAGCCAAGATTCAGAGGGGGAGACCCAGTACTTC. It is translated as CASSQDSEGETQYF.

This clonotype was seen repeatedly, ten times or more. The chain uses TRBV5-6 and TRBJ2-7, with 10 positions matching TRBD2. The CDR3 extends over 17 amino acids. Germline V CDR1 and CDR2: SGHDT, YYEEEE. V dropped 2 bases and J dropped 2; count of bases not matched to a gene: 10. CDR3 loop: CASSFAGLAETTYEQYF. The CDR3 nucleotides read TGTGCCAGCAGCTTCGCCGGACTAGCGGAGACCACCTACGAGCAGTACTTC.

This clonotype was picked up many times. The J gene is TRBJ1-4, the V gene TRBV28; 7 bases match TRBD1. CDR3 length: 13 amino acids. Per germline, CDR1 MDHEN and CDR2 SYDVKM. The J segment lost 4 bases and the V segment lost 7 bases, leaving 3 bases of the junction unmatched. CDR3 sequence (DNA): TGTGCCAGCAAACGGGACAGTAATGAAAAACTGTTTTTT. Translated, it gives CASKRDSNEKLFF. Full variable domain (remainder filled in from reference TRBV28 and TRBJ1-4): DVKVTQSSRYLVKRTGEKVFLECVQDMDHENMFWYRQDPGLGLRLIYFSYDVKMKEKGDIPEGYSVSREKKERFSLILESASTNQTSMYLCASKRDSNEKLFFGSGTQLSVL.

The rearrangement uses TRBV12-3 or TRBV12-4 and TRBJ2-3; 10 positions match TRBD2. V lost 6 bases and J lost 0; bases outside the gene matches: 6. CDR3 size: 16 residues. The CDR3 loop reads CASRPLTSGSTDTQYF. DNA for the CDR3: TGTGCCAGCAGACCCCTGACTAGCGGGAGCACAGATACGCAGTATTTT.

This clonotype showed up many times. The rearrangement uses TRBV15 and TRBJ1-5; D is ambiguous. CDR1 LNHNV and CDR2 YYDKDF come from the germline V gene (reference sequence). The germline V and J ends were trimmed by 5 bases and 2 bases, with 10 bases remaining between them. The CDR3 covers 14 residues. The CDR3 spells CATSPLSGNQPQHF. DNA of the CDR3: TGTGCCACCAGCCCCCTTAGTGGCAATCAGCCCCAGCATTTT. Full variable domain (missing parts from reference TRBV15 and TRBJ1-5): DAMVIQNPRYQVTQFGKPVTLSCSQTLNHNVMYWYQQKSSQAPKLLFHYYDKDFNNEADTPDNFQSRRPNTSFCFLDIRSPGLGDTAMYLCATSPLSGNQPQHFGDGTRLSIL.

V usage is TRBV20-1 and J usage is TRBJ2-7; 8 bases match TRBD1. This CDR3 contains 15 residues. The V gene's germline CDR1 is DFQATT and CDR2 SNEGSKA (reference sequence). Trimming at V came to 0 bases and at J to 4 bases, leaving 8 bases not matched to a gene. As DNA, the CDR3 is TGCAGTGCTAGAGATCAGGCAGGGGGCATTTACGAGCAGTACTTC. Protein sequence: CSARDQAGGIYEQYF.

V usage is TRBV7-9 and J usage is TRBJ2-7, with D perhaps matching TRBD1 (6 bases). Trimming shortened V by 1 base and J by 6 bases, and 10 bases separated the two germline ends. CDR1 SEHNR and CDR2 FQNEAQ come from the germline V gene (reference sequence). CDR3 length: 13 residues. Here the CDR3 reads CASSLDDRPEQYV. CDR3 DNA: TGTGCCAGCAGCTTAGACGACAGGCCCGAGCAGTACGTC.